The entry that follows covers one T cell receptor (beta chain) sequence. Its antigen is not known. This sample was included in a study of graft-versus-host responses after intestinal transplantation. Study summary: Grafts were multivisceral, liver-intestinal, or isolated intestinal. Study results and limitations: The study associated peak circulating GvH clone levels with early post-transplant HvG declines. Researchers found GvH clones in recipient marrow, and some showed up first in ileum or blood.

Measured with immunoSEQ multiplex PCR; TCRdb has only the in-frame clones, and not every one. The sample shows 99,000 or so clones, around 86% of them seen only once. This CDR3 has 14 amino acids. Trimming left V 1 base short and J 2 bases short, with 10 bases between. Germline assignment: CDR1 SGHDT and CDR2 YYEEEE. J is TRBJ2-7 and V is TRBV5-6; the D is unclear. Sample: PBMCs, taken 255 days after intestinal transplant. This TCR derives from a human patient who received an intestinal transplant, so some T cells may come from the graft donor. The CDR3, as DNA: TGTGCCAGCAGCTTGATCACAGAACCCTACGAGCAGTACTTC. This translates into CASSLITEPYEQYF. The variable domain in full, completed from reference TRBV5-6 and TRBJ2-7, reads DAGVTQSPTHLIKTRGQQVTLRCSPKSGHDTVSWYQQALGQGPQFIFQYYEEEERQRGNFPDRFSGHQFPNYSSELNVNALLLGDSALYLCASSLITEPYEQYFGPGTRLTVT.